The 2 T cell receptor beta chains reported below all come from one sample, sequenced in a study of blood T cell repertoires in COVID-19. Method: immunoSEQ multiplex PCR; TCRdb's copy keeps in-frame clones and lacks some. This sample has tens of thousands of clones, with less than 85% found just once. Sequencing was performed on peripheral blood. These receptor sequences come from a human donor in a cohort sampled during active COVID-19.

The chain recombines TRBV9 with TRBJ1-2; 12 bases line up with TRBD1. Germline-derived CDR1 and CDR2 are SGDLS and YYNGEE. The CDR3 contains 16 residues. The junction had 7 bases not matched to a gene; V was cut back by 3 bases and J by 4 bases. CDR3: CASSETGTGGIYGYTF. CDR3 in DNA: TGTGCCAGCAGCGAAACCGGGACAGGGGGCATCTATGGCTACACCTTC.

The chain recombines TRBV4-3 with TRBJ1-4; unclear D gene. V lost 1 base and J lost 1, with 4 bases in between. There are 14 residues in the CDR3. Germline V gene lookup returns CDR1 LGHNA and CDR2 YSLEER. DNA for the CDR3: TGCGCCAGCAGCCAAGCTCGAACTAATGAAAAACTGTTTTTT. This sequence encodes CASSQARTNEKLFF.